Detailed here is one TCR beta chain. What it binds is not known. Those with alopecia areata gave lesional scalp punch biopsies and peripheral blood. This entry belongs to a study of CD8+ T cells in alopecia areata. For the study at large: A regimen of oral tofacitinib, 5 to 10 mg twice daily, was given to treated patients.

Overall study results and limits: Affected lesional scalp, above all in alopecia totalis/universalis, was more clonal than normal scalp. Normal-skin resident alphabeta T cells also appear among scalp sample sequences.

It was cDNA, reverse transcribed from extracted RNA, that served as the sequencing template. Produced via immunoSEQ multiplex PCR; TCRdb's table is partial and in-frame only. The sample carries 10,000 to 15,000 clones, over 55% recorded once. This TCR was sampled from a human donor with alopecia areata. Sequenced sample: skin.

The CDR3, as DNA: TGTGCCAGCAGAGATACGGGACTCGGAGCTTTCTTT. It is translated as CASRDTGLGAFF. The chain is built from TRBV6-5 and TRBJ1-1; tentatively, D is TRBD1 (5 bases). V shed 6 bases and J shed 10 bases, with 15 bases lying between them. The CDR3 runs 12 residues. Germline CDR1 MNHEY, CDR2 SVGAGI.